This T cell receptor (beta chain) was documented in a study of blood T cell repertoires in COVID-19. CDR3 length: 13 residues. The V end was cut by 7 bases, the J end by 4 bases, with 11 bases between. In germline, CDR1 is SGHVS, CDR2 FQNEAQ. This clone was seen a single time. TCRdb's copy holds only in-frame clones and misses some; the assay was immunoSEQ multiplex PCR. This table holds about 150,000 clones, more than 75% found once. The sample comprised PBMCs or T cells enriched from blood (not recorded which). The receptor was isolated from a woman between 45 and 65 years old who had recovered from COVID-19. The chain recombines TRBV7-8 with TRBJ2-1; tentatively, D is TRBD2 (5 bases). CDR3 amino acids: CASNPTSYNEQFF. CDR3 in DNA: TGTGCCAGCAACCCAACTAGTTACAATGAGCAGTTCTTC.